The source of this T cell receptor (beta chain) is a study of blood T cells in healthy people across ages. General study results and limits: More naive CD4+ cells and higher diversity were found in long-lived than in aged donors. The study could not conclusively compare naive and antigen-experienced cells, given its unsorted PBMCs.

CDR3 length equals 19 residues. With 0 bases clipped from V and 5 bases from J, the junction kept 11 bases outside the gene matches. Germline loops: CDR1 LGHNA, CDR2 YNFKEQ. As concerns this clonotype: Its cognate antigen is unknown.

Combining a sample-barcoded 5' primer with a J-beta primer mix, a second PCR ran for roughly 6 to 11 cycles. TCRdb processed the 5' RACE reads anew with MiXCR; each CDR3 protein has one entry. The sample has approximately 790,000 distinct CDR3 sequences; about 59% are singletons. The source material was blood. The chain combines TRBV4-2 with TRBJ2-3; 13 nucleotides agree with TRBD2. The sequence was collected from a young man in good health. CDR3 nucleotide sequence: TGTGCCAGCAGCCAAGACGTACGGGAACTAGCGGGGGGGGTAGATACGCAGTATTTT. This sequence encodes CASSQDVRELAGGVDTQYF.